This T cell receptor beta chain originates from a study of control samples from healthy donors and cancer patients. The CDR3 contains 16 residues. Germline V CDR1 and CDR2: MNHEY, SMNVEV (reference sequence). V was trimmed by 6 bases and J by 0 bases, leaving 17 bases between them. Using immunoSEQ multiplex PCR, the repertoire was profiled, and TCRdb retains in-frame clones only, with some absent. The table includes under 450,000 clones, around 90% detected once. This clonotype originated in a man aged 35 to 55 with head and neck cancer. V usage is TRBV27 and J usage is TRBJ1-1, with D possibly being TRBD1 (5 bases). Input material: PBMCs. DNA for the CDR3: TGTGCCAGCAGCCTCGGACACCCAGCTTTGAACACTGAAGCTTTCTTT. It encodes CASSLGHPALNTEAFF.